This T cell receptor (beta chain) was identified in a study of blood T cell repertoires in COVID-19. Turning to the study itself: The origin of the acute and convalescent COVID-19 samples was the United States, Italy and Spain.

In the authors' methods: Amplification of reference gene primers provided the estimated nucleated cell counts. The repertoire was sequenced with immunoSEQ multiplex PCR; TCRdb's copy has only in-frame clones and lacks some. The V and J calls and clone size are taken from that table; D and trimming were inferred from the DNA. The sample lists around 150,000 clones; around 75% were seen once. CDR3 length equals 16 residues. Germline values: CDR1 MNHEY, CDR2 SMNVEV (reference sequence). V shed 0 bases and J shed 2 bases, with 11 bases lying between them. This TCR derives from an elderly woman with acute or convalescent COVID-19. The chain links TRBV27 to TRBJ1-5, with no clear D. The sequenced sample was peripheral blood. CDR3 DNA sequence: TGTGCCAGCAGTTTATCCCCCCCGGTAGGCAATCAGCCCCAGCATTTT. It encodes CASSLSPPVGNQPQHF.